Listed below are T cell receptor beta chains from one sample, sequenced in a study of a mutant IDH1 vaccine in newly diagnosed glioma. Sequencing was performed with immunoSEQ multiplex PCR; in TCRdb, only in-frame clones are kept and a portion is missing. The repertoire consists of about 41,000 clones, with 75% to 90% occurring once and the leading ten covering roughly 1.5%. Their antigens remain unidentified. The source was PBMCs, collected from a glioma patient whose treatment included an IDH1 peptide vaccine. These receptors originate from a man aged 35-49 years with glioma. The CDR3 runs from the conserved cysteine through the conserved F or W. A D gene is named only where the DNA matches it firmly. Not every row has a clone size; where given, it reads once, few, many or a size class.

v_call,d_call,j_call,clone_size,cdr3_aa,cdr3_nt
TRBV30,-,TRBJ2-3,-,CAWRPGVSTDTQYF,TGTGCCTGGAGACCGGGAGTTAGCACAGATACGCAGTATTTT
TRBV5-1,-,TRBJ1-5,once,CASSLNPGVEQPQHF,TGCGCCAGCAGCCTGAACCCCGGGGTTGAGCAGCCCCAGCATTTT
TRBV20-1,-,TRBJ1-1,once,CSATEGREPTF,TGCAGTGCCACCGAGGGGAGGGAGCCCACCTTT
TRBV7-9,TRBD1,TRBJ2-5,-,CASSPLGPGQGFQTQYF,TGTGCCAGCAGCCCCCTGGGGCCGGGACAGGGGTTCCAGACCCAGTACTTC
TRBV25-1,TRBD1,TRBJ2-3,-,CASSEGQGVGTDTQYF,TGTGCCAGCAGTGAGGGACAGGGGGTAGGCACAGATACGCAGTATTTT
TRBV28,-,TRBJ1-2,once,CASSLGGDGYTF,TGTGCCAGCAGTTTAGGAGGGGATGGCTACACCTTC
TRBV27,TRBD2,TRBJ2-3,-,CASVRRGTPGLAMRGTDTQYF,TGTGCCAGCGTAAGACGAGGCACACCGGGACTAGCGATGAGGGGCACAGATACGCAGTATTTT
TRBV5-1,-,TRBJ2-6,once,CASSWTFGSGANVLTF,TGCGCCAGCAGCTGGACCTTTGGCTCTGGGGCCAACGTCCTGACTTTC
TRBV18,-,TRBJ2-6,once,CASSPVGPSSGANVLTF,TGTGCCAGCTCACCAGTTGGGCCTAGCTCTGGGGCCAACGTCCTGACTTTC
TRBV7-2,TRBD2,TRBJ2-3,-,CASSSRLAGAADTQYF,TGTGCCAGCAGCTCCCGACTAGCGGGAGCGGCAGATACGCAGTATTTT
TRBV28,TRBD1,TRBJ2-7,once,CASSVRQGGYEQYF,TGTGCCAGCAGTGTCAGACAGGGGGGGTACGAGCAGTACTTC
TRBV7-9,-,TRBJ1-4,-,CASSFSRNEKLFF,TGTGCCAGCAGCTTCAGTAGAAATGAAAAACTGTTTTTT
TRBV27,-,TRBJ1-2,-,CASSHYMTSDGYTF,TGTGCCAGCAGTCACTACATGACCTCAGATGGCTACACCTTC
TRBV5-4,-,TRBJ2-1,-,CASSGTGTQYNEQFF,TGTGCCAGCAGCGGGACCGGGACCCAGTACAATGAGCAGTTCTTC
TRBV29-1,-,TRBJ2-2,-,CSVEPNRDTGELFF,TGCAGCGTTGAACCAAACCGGGACACCGGGGAGCTGTTTTTT
TRBV7-9,-,TRBJ1-1,-,CALNTNTEAFF,TGTGCCCTTAATACGAACACTGAAGCTTTCTTT
TRBV4-2,-,TRBJ1-5,few,CASSQGQGLQPQHF,TGTGCCAGCAGCCAAGGTCAGGGTCTGCAGCCCCAGCATTTT
TRBV18,-,TRBJ2-2,-,CASSPINGANTGELFF,TGTGCCAGCTCACCGATCAATGGGGCTAACACCGGGGAGCTGTTTTTT
TRBV7-7,-,TRBJ2-1,-,CASSLAGQAAYNEQFF,TGTGCTAGCAGCTTAGCGGGACAGGCGGCCTACAATGAGCAGTTCTTC
TRBV25-1,-,TRBJ2-2,-,CASSGTAPNTGELFF,TGTGCCAGCAGTGGGACCGCGCCCAACACCGGGGAGCTGTTTTTT
TRBV4-2,-,TRBJ1-5,-,CASSQEIGGGSDQPQHF,TGTGCCAGCAGCCAAGAGATCGGGGGGGGTTCGGATCAGCCCCAGCATTTT
TRBV28,-,TRBJ1-5,-,CASRLNTAWGQPQHF,TGTGCCAGCAGGCTCAACACAGCTTGGGGTCAGCCCCAGCATTTT
TRBV5-4,-,TRBJ1-4,once,CASSLGTSANEKLFF,TGTGCCAGCAGCTTGGGGACTTCGGCTAATGAAAAACTGTTTTTT
TRBV4-2,TRBD2,TRBJ2-1,-,CASSPGTSGSSYNEQFF,TGTGCCAGCAGCCCCGGCACTAGCGGGAGCTCCTACAATGAGCAGTTCTTC
TRBV27,TRBD1,TRBJ1-2,-,CASSIDRGTYGYTF,TGTGCCAGCAGTATCGACAGGGGAACCTATGGCTACACCTTC
TRBV6-1,-,TRBJ2-7,medium-sized,CASSEGASVTYEQYF,TGTGCCAGCAGTGAAGGGGCTAGCGTTACCTACGAGCAGTACTTC
TRBV11-2,-,TRBJ2-1,-,CASGYTSSYNEQFF,TGTGCCAGCGGTTACACAAGCTCCTACAATGAGCAGTTCTTC
TRBV6-5,-,TRBJ2-2,-,CASTQGGENTGELFF,TGTGCCAGCACTCAGGGGGGAGAGAACACCGGGGAGCTGTTTTTT
TRBV7-9,-,TRBJ2-7,-,CASSLGNSGVLEQYF,TGTGCCAGCAGCTTAGGGAATTCTGGGGTCCTCGAGCAGTACTTC
TRBV5-4,TRBD1,TRBJ2-3,-,CASSRGTGGDTPDTQYF,TGTGCCAGCAGCCGTGGGACAGGCGGGGATACACCAGATACGCAGTATTTT
TRBV28,-,TRBJ2-7,-,CASSPPGAYQQYF,TGTGCCAGCAGTCCCCCCGGGGCCTACCAGCAGTACTTC
TRBV19,-,TRBJ1-4,-,CASSQGWGHNEKLFF,TGTGCCAGTAGCCAGGGATGGGGGCACAATGAAAAACTGTTTTTT
TRBV5-1,-,TRBJ2-2,-,CASTPDRPGQGLTGELFF,TGCGCCAGCACTCCCGATCGTCCCGGCCAGGGGTTAACCGGGGAGCTGTTTTTT
TRBV5-1,TRBD2,TRBJ2-1,once,CASSFTPGLAGGYNEQFF,TGCGCCAGCAGCTTTACACCGGGACTAGCGGGGGGGTACAATGAGCAGTTCTTC
TRBV25-1,-,TRBJ1-6,-,CASSDRVWYSPLHF,TGTGCCAGCAGTGACAGGGTTTGGTATTCACCCCTCCACTTT
TRBV27,-,TRBJ2-5,-,CASSDPPGTQYF,TGTGCCAGCAGTGACCCCCCGGGGACCCAGTACTTC
TRBV10-1,TRBD2,TRBJ2-1,-,CASSLSGGDYNEQFF,TGCGCCAGCAGTCTAAGCGGGGGGGACTACAATGAGCAGTTCTTC
TRBV6-5,TRBD1,TRBJ1-5,few,CASRQTGDQPQHF,TGTGCCAGCAGACAAACAGGGGACCAGCCCCAGCATTTT
TRBV18,-,TRBJ2-5,-,CASSPYRERETQYF,TGTGCCAGCTCACCGTACAGGGAGCGGGAGACCCAGTACTTC
TRBV5-4,TRBD1,TRBJ2-1,-,CASSGTGYYEQFF,TGTGCCAGCAGCGGGACAGGGTATTATGAGCAGTTCTTC
TRBV19,-,TRBJ2-1,-,CASSIGLAGNEQFF,TGTGCCAGTAGTATCGGGTTAGCTGGTAATGAGCAGTTCTTC
TRBV7-2,-,TRBJ2-5,-,CASSLGGVLETQYF,TGTGCCAGCAGCTTGGGGGGCGTCTTAGAGACCCAGTACTTC
TRBV2,-,TRBJ2-1,few,CASSEVVLRGQFF,TGTGCCAGCAGTGAAGTTGTCCTTCGGGGGCAGTTCTTC
TRBV15,TRBD2,TRBJ2-7,-,CATSRYSGLGHIAVTTEQYF,TGTGCCACCAGCAGATATTCGGGACTAGGACATATCGCCGTGACTACCGAGCAGTACTTC
TRBV5-1,-,TRBJ2-2,-,CASSLDSRLFANTGELFF,TGCGCCAGCAGCTTGGACTCCAGACTGTTCGCGAACACCGGGGAGCTGTTTTTT
TRBV5-6,-,TRBJ2-2,-,CASSFLLPRRNTGELFF,TGTGCCAGCAGCTTCCTTTTGCCCAGGAGAAACACCGGGGAGCTGTTTTTT